This TCR beta chain is from a study of T cell responses to AZD1222 COVID-19 vaccine. Study as a whole: Researchers grouped second doses given at about 4 or about 12 weeks into one pool.

Concerning this clone itself: The antigen is undetermined.

The protocol was immunoSEQ multiplex PCR, while the TCRdb copy is restricted to in-frame clones and leaves out a portion. The top ten hold 1.8% of the sample, which has more than 150,000 clones, approximately 90% seen once. Germline V lookup: CDR1 LNHNV, CDR2 YYDKDF (reference sequence). The V end was cut by 5 bases, the J end by 1 base, with 14 bases between. The CDR3 sequence is 15 residues long. Study-wide points: With two AZD1222 doses given, Spike-specific TCR breadth and depth both rose. It was only after the peak T cell response that any repertoires were sampled. White British donors predominated, females outnumbered males, and clonal diversity was possibly underestimated.

The material sequenced was peripheral blood, taken on day 0 of AZD1222 vaccination. This clonotype was obtained from an adult in good health. The chain combines TRBV15 with TRBJ1-2; D possibly corresponds to TRBD1 (5 bases). The CDR3 spells CATSPTPGVNYGYTF. CDR3 sequence (DNA): TGTGCCACCAGCCCCACCCCGGGGGTTAACTATGGCTACACCTTC. The full variable domain, its missing parts supplied by reference TRBV15 and TRBJ1-2, is DAMVIQNPRYQVTQFGKPVTLSCSQTLNHNVMYWYQQKSSQAPKLLFHYYDKDFNNEADTPDNFQSRRPNTSFCFLDIRSPGLGDTAMYLCATSPTPGVNYGYTFGSGTRLTVV.